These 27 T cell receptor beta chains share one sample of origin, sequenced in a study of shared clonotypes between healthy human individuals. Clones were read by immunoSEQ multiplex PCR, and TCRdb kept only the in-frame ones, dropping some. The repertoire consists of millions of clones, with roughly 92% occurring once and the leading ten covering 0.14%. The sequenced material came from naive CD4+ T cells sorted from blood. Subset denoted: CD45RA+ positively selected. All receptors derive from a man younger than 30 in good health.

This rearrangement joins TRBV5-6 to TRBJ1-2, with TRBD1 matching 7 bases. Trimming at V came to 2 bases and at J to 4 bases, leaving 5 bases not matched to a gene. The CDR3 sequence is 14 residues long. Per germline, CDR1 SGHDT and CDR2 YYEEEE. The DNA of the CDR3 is TGTGCCAGCAGCTTTGGCAGGGGGTCCTATGGCTACACCTTC. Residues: CASSFGRGSYGYTF.

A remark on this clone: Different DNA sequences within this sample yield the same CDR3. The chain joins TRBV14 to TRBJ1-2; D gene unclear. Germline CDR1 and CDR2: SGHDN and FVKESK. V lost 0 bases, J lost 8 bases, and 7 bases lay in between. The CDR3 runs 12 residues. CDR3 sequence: CASSQDRRGYTF. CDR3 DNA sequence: TGTGCCAGCAGCCAAGATCGGAGGGGCTACACCTTC.

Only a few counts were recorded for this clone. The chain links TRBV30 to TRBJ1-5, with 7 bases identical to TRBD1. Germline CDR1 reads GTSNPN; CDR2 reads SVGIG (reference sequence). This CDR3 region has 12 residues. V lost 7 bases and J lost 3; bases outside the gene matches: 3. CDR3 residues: CAFGTDNQPQHF. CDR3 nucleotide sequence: TGTGCCTTCGGGACAGACAATCAGCCCCAGCATTTT.

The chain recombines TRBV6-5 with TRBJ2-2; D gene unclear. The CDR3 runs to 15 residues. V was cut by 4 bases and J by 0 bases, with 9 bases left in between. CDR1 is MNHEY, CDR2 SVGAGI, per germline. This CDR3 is CASSLRGPNTGELFF. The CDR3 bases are TGTGCCAGCAGTTTGCGCGGACCGAACACCGGGGAGCTGTTTTTT.

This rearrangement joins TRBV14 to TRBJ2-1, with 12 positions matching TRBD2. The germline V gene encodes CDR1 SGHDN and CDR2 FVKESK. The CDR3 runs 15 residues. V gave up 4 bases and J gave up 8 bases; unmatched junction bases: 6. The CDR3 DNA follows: TGTGCCAGCAGCCCCGGACTAGCGGGATTCTATGAGCAGTTCTTC. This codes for CASSPGLAGFYEQFF. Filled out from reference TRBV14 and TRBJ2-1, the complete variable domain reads EAGVTQFPSHSVIEKGQTVTLRCDPISGHDNLYWYRRVMGKEIKFLLHFVKESKQDESGMPNNRFLAERTGGTYSTLKVQPAELEDSGVYFCASSPGLAGFYEQFFGPGTRLTVL.

DNA for the CDR3: TGTGCCAGCAGTTCGCCTTGGGGGGGGAGCACTGAAGCTTTCTTT. Translation gives CASSSPWGGSTEAFF. The rearrangement uses TRBV28 and TRBJ1-1; D possibly corresponds to TRBD1 (5 bases). V was cut by 4 bases and J by 4 bases, with 16 bases left in between. This CDR3 has 15 amino acids. Germline CDR1 reads MDHEN; CDR2 reads SYDVKM.

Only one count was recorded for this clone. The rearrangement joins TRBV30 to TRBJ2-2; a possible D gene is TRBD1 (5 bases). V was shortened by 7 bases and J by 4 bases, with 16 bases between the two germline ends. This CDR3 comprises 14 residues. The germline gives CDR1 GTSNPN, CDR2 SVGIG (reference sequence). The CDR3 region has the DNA TGTGCCTACAGTTCAGGGTCGGTCACCGGGGAGCTGTTTTTT. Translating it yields CAYSSGSVTGELFF.

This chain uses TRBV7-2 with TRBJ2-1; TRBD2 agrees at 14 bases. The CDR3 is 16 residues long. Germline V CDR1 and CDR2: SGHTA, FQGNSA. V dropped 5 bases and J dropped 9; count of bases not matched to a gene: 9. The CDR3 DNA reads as TGTGCCAGCAGCGCATCCGGGACTAGCGGGAGTTTTGAGCAGTTCTTC. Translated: CASSASGTSGSFEQFF.

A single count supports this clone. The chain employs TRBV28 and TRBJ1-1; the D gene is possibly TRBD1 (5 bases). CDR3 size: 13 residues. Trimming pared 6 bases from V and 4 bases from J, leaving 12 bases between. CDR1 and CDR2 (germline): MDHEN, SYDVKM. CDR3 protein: CASRWGGGTEAFF. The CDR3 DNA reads TGTGCCAGCAGGTGGGGGGGTGGCACTGAAGCTTTCTTT.

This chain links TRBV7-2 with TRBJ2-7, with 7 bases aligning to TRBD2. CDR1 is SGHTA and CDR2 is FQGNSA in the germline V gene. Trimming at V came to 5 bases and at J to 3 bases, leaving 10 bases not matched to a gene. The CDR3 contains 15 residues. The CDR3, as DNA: TGTGCCAGCAGCACGGGACTACCTGGGCTCTACGAGCAGTACTTC. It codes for CASSTGLPGLYEQYF.

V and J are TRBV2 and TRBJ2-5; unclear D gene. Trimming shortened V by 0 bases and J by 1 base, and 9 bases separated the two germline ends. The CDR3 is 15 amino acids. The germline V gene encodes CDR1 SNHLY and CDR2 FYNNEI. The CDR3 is CASSEARAPQETQYF. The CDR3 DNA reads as TGTGCCAGCAGTGAAGCGCGCGCCCCCCAAGAGACCCAGTACTTC.

CDR3 DNA sequence: TGTGCCAGCAGGCCGACAGGGTCCACTCAGCCCCAGCATTTT. This encodes CASRPTGSTQPQHF. The rearrangement links TRBV6-1 to TRBJ1-5; the match to TRBD1 covers 7 bases. The V and J ends lost 6 bases and 6 bases, in that order; junction bases with no gene match: 8. Germline assignment: CDR1 MNHNS and CDR2 SASEGT. The CDR3 has 14 amino acids.

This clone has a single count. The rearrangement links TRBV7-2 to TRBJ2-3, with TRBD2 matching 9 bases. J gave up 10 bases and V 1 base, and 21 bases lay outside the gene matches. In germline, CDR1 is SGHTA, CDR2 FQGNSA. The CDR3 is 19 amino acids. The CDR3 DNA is TGTGCCAGCAGCTTAGGGGGCTTAGCGGGGGACCGGTGCCCCCCCCCGCAGTATTTT. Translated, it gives CASSLGGLAGDRCPPPQYF. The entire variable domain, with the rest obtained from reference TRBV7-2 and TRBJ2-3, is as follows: GAGVSQSPSNKVTEKGKDVELRCDPISGHTALYWYRQSLGQGLEFLIYFQGNSAPDKSGLPSDRFSAERTGGSVSTLTIQRTQQEDSAVYLCASSLGGLAGDRCPPPQYFGPGTRLTVL.

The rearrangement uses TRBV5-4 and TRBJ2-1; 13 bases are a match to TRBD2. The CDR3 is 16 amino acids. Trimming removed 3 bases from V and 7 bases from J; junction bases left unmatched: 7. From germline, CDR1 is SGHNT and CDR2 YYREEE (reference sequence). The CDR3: CASSYWGLAGYNEQFF. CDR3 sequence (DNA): TGTGCCAGCAGCTACTGGGGACTAGCGGGGTATAATGAGCAGTTCTTC.

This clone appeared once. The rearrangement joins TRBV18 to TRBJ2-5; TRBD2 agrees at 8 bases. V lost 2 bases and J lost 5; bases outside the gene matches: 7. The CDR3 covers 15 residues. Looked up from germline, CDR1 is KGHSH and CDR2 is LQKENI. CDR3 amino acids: CASSPMAGGGETQYF. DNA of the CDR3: TGTGCCAGCTCACCAATGGCGGGAGGAGGCGAGACCCAGTACTTC. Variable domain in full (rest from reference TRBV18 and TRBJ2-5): NAGVMQNPRHLVRRRGQEARLRCSPMKGHSHVYWYRQLPEEGLKFMVYLQKENIIDESGMPKERFSAEFPKEGPSILRIQQVVRGDSAAYFCASSPMAGGGETQYFGPGTRLLVL.

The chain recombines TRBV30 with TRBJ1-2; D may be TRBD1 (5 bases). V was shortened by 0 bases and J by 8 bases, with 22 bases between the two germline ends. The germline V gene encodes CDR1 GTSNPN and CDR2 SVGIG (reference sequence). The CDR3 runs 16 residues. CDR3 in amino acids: CAWSVNLGQGLSGYTF. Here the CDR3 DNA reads TGTGCCTGGAGTGTAAATCTGGGGCAGGGACTAAGCGGCTACACCTTC.

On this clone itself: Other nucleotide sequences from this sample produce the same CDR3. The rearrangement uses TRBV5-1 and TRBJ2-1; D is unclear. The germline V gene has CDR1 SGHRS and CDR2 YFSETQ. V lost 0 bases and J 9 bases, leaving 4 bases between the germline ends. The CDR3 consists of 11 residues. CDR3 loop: CASSLGGEQFF. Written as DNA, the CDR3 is TGCGCCAGCAGCTTGGGGGGTGAGCAGTTCTTC.

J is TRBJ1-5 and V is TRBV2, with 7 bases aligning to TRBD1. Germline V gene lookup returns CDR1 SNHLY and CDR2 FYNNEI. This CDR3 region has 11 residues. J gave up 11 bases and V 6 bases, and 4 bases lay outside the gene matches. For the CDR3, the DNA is TGTGCCAGCAGCCTGGGACAGACCCAGCATTTT. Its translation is CASSLGQTQHF.

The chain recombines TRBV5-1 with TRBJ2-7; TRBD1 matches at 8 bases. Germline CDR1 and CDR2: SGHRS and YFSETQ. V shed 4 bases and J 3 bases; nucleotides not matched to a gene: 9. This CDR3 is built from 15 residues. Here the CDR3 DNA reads TGCGCCAGCAGCACCGACGGGACAGGAATCTACGAGCAGTACTTC. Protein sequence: CASSTDGTGIYEQYF.

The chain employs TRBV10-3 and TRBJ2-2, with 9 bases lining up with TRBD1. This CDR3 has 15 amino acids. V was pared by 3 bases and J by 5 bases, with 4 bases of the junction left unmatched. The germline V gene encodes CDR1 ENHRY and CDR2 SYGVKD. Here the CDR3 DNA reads TGTGCCATCAGTGACGGACAGGGGTCTACCGGGGAGCTGTTTTTT. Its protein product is CAISDGQGSTGELFF.

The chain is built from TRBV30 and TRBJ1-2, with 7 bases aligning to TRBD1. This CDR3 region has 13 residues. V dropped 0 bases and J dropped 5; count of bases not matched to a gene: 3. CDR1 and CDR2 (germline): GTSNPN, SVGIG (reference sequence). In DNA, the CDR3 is TGTGCCTGGAGTGTACAGGGGAAATATGGCTACACCTTC. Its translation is CAWSVQGKYGYTF.

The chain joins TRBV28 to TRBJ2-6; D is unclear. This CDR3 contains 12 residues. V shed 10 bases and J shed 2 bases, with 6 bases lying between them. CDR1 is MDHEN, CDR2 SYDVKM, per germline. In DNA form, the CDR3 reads TGTGCCACCATCGCTGGGGCCAACGTCCTGACTTTC. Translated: CATIAGANVLTF.

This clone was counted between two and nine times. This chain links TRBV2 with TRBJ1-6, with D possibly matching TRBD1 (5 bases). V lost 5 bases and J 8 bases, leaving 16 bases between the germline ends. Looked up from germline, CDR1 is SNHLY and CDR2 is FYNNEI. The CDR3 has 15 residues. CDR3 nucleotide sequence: TGTGCCAGCAGTTTGCAGGGTTTGGGGGATTCACCCCTCCACTTT. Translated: CASSLQGLGDSPLHF.

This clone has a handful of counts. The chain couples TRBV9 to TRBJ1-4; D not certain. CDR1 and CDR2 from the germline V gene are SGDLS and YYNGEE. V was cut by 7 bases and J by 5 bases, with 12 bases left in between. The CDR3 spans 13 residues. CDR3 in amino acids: CASSRAANEKLFF. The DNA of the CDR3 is TGTGCCAGCTCCCGGGCCGCCAATGAAAAACTGTTTTTT.

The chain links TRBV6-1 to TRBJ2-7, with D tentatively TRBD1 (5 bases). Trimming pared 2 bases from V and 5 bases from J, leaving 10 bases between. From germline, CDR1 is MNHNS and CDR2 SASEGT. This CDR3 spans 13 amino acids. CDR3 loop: CASSERGRDEQYF. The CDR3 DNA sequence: TGTGCCAGCAGTGAAAGGGGCAGGGACGAGCAGTACTTC.

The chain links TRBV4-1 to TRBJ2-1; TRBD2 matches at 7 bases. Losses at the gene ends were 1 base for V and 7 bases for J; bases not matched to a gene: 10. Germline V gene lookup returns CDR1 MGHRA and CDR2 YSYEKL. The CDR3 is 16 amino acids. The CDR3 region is CASSQGWGGRGNEQFF. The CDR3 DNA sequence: TGCGCCAGCAGCCAAGGATGGGGCGGGAGAGGAAATGAGCAGTTCTTC.

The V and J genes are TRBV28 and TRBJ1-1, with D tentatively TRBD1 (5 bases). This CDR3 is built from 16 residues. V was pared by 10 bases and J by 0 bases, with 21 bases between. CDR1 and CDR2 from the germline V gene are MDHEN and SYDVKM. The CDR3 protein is CAIQRQPRLMNTEAFF. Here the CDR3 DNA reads TGTGCCATCCAACGACAGCCCCGTCTAATGAACACTGAAGCTTTCTTT.